Listed below are T cell receptor beta chains from one sample, sequenced in a study of Tregs in tolerant kidney transplant recipients. Repertoires were generated with immunoSEQ multiplex PCR, while TCRdb's copy carries only in-frame clones and drops some. The sample includes 85,000 to 90,000 clones, roughly 92% of them seen just once. Material for sequencing was CD8+ T cells from blood. The source of these receptors is a human donor in good health. Both conserved end residues are part of each CDR3. Fields, in order: CDR3 DNA, CDR3 protein, V gene, J gene, CDR3 length, clone size, D gene. The D gene is left open where the match is weak. Clone size, where shown, is once, few, many, or a class for clones that have expanded.

CDR3nt: TGTGCCAGTAGTGCGGGGTACACTGAAGCTTTCTTT; CDR3aa: CASSAGYTEAFF; v_gene: TRBV19; j_gene: TRBJ1-1; len: 12; abundance: few; d_gene: -
CDR3nt: TGTGCCAGCAGCTTAGGCTTTGGACAGGTCCTCTATGGCTACACCTTC; CDR3aa: CASSLGFGQVLYGYTF; v_gene: TRBV13; j_gene: TRBJ1-2; len: 16; abundance: -; d_gene: TRBD1
CDR3nt: TGTGCCAGCAGCTCCCGTCTAGCGGGAGAAAGATACAATGAGCAGTTCTTC; CDR3aa: CASSSRLAGERYNEQFF; v_gene: TRBV7-2; j_gene: TRBJ2-1; len: 17; abundance: -; d_gene: TRBD2
CDR3nt: -; CDR3aa: CASTGTGVAGGANVLTF; v_gene: TRBV21-1; j_gene: TRBJ2-6; len: 17; abundance: -; d_gene: -
CDR3nt: TGTGCCAGCTATCTCAGGGGTAGCAATCAGCCCCAGCATTTT; CDR3aa: CASYLRGSNQPQHF; v_gene: TRBV5-6; j_gene: TRBJ1-5; len: 14; abundance: -; d_gene: -
CDR3nt: TGTGCCAGCAGCTTTCCTGAGACCCAGTACTTC; CDR3aa: CASSFPETQYF; v_gene: TRBV7-6; j_gene: TRBJ2-5; len: 11; abundance: once; d_gene: -
CDR3nt: TGTGCCTGGGGGGACAGGGTGGGCACTGAAGCTTTCTTT; CDR3aa: CAWGDRVGTEAFF; v_gene: TRBV30; j_gene: TRBJ1-1; len: 13; abundance: -; d_gene: TRBD1
CDR3nt: TGTGCCAGCAGCCCCGGGCCCCCCGGGGAGCTGTTTTTT; CDR3aa: CASSPGPPGELFF; v_gene: TRBV11-2; j_gene: TRBJ2-2; len: 13; abundance: -; d_gene: -
CDR3nt: TGTGCCAGCAGCGCCTACAGGGGGCCACGGGATATCTATGGCTACACCTTC; CDR3aa: CASSAYRGPRDIYGYTF; v_gene: TRBV9; j_gene: TRBJ1-2; len: 17; abundance: once; d_gene: TRBD1
CDR3nt: TGTGCCAGCAGCGTTAACAGGGCAGGTGGCATTCAGTACTTC; CDR3aa: CASSVNRAGGIQYF; v_gene: TRBV9; j_gene: TRBJ2-4; len: 14; abundance: -; d_gene: -
CDR3nt: TGTGCCAGCAGCTGGAAGGGGGCTGTGGGGGAGCAGTACTTC; CDR3aa: CASSWKGAVGEQYF; v_gene: TRBV5-4; j_gene: TRBJ2-7; len: 14; abundance: -; d_gene: TRBD1